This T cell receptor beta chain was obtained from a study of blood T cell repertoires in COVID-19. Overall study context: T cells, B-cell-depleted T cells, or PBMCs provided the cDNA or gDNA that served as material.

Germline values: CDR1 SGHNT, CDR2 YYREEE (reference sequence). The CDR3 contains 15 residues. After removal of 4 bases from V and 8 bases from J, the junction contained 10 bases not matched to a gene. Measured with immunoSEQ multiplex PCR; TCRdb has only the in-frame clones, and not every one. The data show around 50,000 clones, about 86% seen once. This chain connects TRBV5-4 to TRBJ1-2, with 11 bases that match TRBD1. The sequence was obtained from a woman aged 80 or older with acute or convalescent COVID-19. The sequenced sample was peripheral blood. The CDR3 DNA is TGTGCCAGCAGCCAAGGTGGGGACAGGGGGGGAGGCTACACCTTC. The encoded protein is CASSQGGDRGGGYTF.